These 14 T cell receptor beta chains were sequenced from one sample in a study of read filtering for tumor transcriptome and immune sequencing. This library used approximately 0.4 ug RNA and molecular barcoded adaptors spanning alpha/delta and beta/gamma chains. TCRdb called the reads again in MiXCR, with one record for every CDR3 protein. Of approximately 61,000 distinct CDR3 sequences listed, approximately 20% are singletons. The sequenced sample consisted of a population of CD138-negative cells sorted from bone marrow. Receptors originate from a donor aged 40 or older with multiple myeloma.

This clonotype was counted many times. CDR3 amino acids: CASSDPGLAQETQYF. The CDR3, as DNA: TGTGCCAGCAGTGATCCGGGGCTAGCACAAGAGACCCAGTACTTC. V usage is TRBV25-1 and J usage is TRBJ2-5; TRBD1 or TRBD2 may be the D gene (5 bases each). Looked up from germline, CDR1 is MGHDK and CDR2 is SYGVNS. The CDR3 is 15 residues long. Trimming left V 3 bases short and J 2 bases short, with 13 bases between.

The table lists this clonotype with a few counts. The chain joins TRBV15 to TRBJ2-5; no clear D. Per germline, CDR1 LNHNV and CDR2 YYDKDF (reference sequence). The CDR3 totals 13 residues. V lost 0 bases and J 1 base, leaving 3 bases between the germline ends. The CDR3 DNA follows: TGTGCCACCAGCAGAGACCCCCAAGAGACCCAGTACTTC. Translation gives CATSRDPQETQYF.

This clonotype has a count of ten or more. The chain employs TRBV30 and TRBJ2-3, with a possible D match to TRBD2 (5 bases). The CDR3 runs to 13 residues. Germline lookup yields CDR1 GTSNPN and CDR2 SVGIG (reference sequence). V lost 3 bases and J lost 0, with 7 bases in between. In DNA form, the CDR3 reads TGTGCCTGGAGAATAGCGAGCACAGATACGCAGTATTTT. Translating gives CAWRIASTDTQYF. The full variable domain, in which reference TRBV30 and TRBJ2-3 provide the parts outside the CDR3, is SQTIHQWPATLVQPVGSPLSLECTVEGTSNPNLYWYRQAAGRGLQLLFYSVGIGQISSEVPQNLSASRPQDRQFILSSKKLLLSDSGFYLCAWRIASTDTQYFGPGTRLTVL.

Many counts were recorded for this clonotype. V and J are TRBV10-3 and TRBJ2-1; 7 bases line up with TRBD1. V was clipped by 3 bases and J by 7 bases; unmatched bases: 3. This CDR3 comprises 13 residues. Germline assignment: CDR1 ENHRY and CDR2 SYGVKD. CDR3 in amino acids: CAISERQGNEQFF. DNA for the CDR3: TGTGCCATCAGTGAACGACAGGGAAATGAGCAGTTCTTC.

This clonotype was seen just once. Because the CDR3 is missing its conserved closing phenylalanine or tryptophan, this is likely a read error. V usage is TRBV5-1 and J usage is TRBJ2-1, with D perhaps TRBD2 (6 bases). Germline CDR1 SGHRS, CDR2 YFSETQ. This CDR3 has 16 residues. This CDR3 is CASSFGGQSSYNGQFS. The CDR3 region has the DNA TGCGCCAGCAGCTTTGGAGGGCAGAGCTCCTACAATGGGCAGTTCTCC.

This clonotype was observed at least ten times. This may arise from a read error, as a much more abundant clone is one base away. The J gene is TRBJ2-1, the V gene TRBV5-1; 7 positions agree with TRBD2. After removal of 2 bases from V and 3 bases from J, the junction contained 5 bases not matched to a gene. Germline CDR1 SGHRS, CDR2 YFSETQ. CDR3 length: 15 residues. CDR3 nucleotide sequence: TGCGCCAGCAGCTTACATCCTAGCGGCTACAATGAGCAGTTCTTC. This sequence encodes CASSLHPSGYNEQFF.

This clonotype has at least ten counts. The genes are TRBV29-1 and TRBJ2-5, with a possible D match to TRBD1 (6 bases). CDR3 length: 13 amino acids. In germline, CDR1 is SQVTM, CDR2 ANQGSEA. The V gene lost 7 bases and the J gene lost 1 base, with 13 bases spanning the gap. CDR3 sequence: CSAIRDIQETQYF. The CDR3 bases are TGCAGCGCCATCCGGGACATCCAAGAGACCCAGTACTTC.

This clonotype was seen repeatedly, ten times or more. V and J are TRBV5-1 and TRBJ2-1; 8 bases align to TRBD1. Germline CDR1 reads SGHRS; CDR2 reads YFSETQ. V was clipped by 0 bases and J by 5 bases; unmatched bases: 10. CDR3 length: 17 amino acids. The CDR3 DNA is TGCGCCAGCAGCTTGGGGGACAGGACTTTAGGGGACAATGAGCAGTTCTTC. Translation gives CASSLGDRTLGDNEQFF.

To note about this clonotype: A read error is possible here, since a much larger clone lies one base away. The DNA of the CDR3 is TGTGCCAGCAGTATTAGCAGCCAAGGGACCCAGTACTTC. This translates into CASSISSQGTQYF. The rearrangement links TRBV12-3 or TRBV12-4 to TRBJ2-5; D call uncertain. CDR3 length: 13 residues.

V is TRBV29-1 and J is TRBJ1-1; D may be TRBD1 (5 bases). Deletions cut 8 bases from V and 7 bases from J, with 11 bases between. The CDR3 length is 10 residues. CDR1 is SQVTM, CDR2 ANQGSEA, per germline. Here the CDR3 DNA reads TGCAGCACCAAGGGGAGTGAAGCTTTCTTT. This encodes CSTKGSEAFF.

The J gene is TRBJ1-1, the V gene TRBV20-1, with D unresolved. Germline CDR1 DFQATT, CDR2 SNEGSKA (reference sequence). The CDR3 spans 14 residues. Trimming removed 6 bases at V and 4 bases at J, with 18 bases between. The CDR3 region is CSAPIISRLTEAFF. The CDR3 nucleotides read TGCAGTGCGCCCATTATCTCACGACTCACTGAAGCTTTCTTT.

About this clonotype: A single base separates this from a much larger clone, so it may be a read error. The chain joins TRBV20-1 to TRBJ1-6; D possibly corresponds to TRBD1 (6 bases). The germline V gene has CDR1 DFQATT and CDR2 SNEGSKA (reference sequence). The CDR3 loop spans 15 amino acids. V was shortened by 5 bases and J by 9 bases, with 20 bases between the two germline ends. The CDR3: CSAPGLQGLSSPLHF. DNA for the CDR3: TGCAGTGCTCCTGGCCTACAGGGTCTAAGTTCACCCCTCCACTTT.

This clonotype was seen ten or more times. The genes are TRBV18 and TRBJ2-7; 9 positions match TRBD1. This CDR3 spans 14 amino acids. Per germline, CDR1 KGHSH and CDR2 LQKENI. V lost 2 bases to trimming and J lost 3 bases; unmatched junction nucleotides: 2. The CDR3 DNA reads as TGTGCCAGCTCACCAAGACAGGGGGGCTACGAGCAGTACTTC. It translates to CASSPRQGGYEQYF. The variable domain in full, completed from reference TRBV18 and TRBJ2-7, reads NAGVMQNPRHLVRRRGQEARLRCSPMKGHSHVYWYRQLPEEGLKFMVYLQKENIIDESGMPKERFSAEFPKEGPSILRIQQVVRGDSAAYFCASSPRQGGYEQYFGPGTRLTVT.

On this clonotype: This sequence may be a read error, since a much larger clone differs from it by one base. The V and J genes are TRBV20-1 and TRBJ2-3; D unclear. The end of the DNA fits TRBJ1-5 better, so the J call may be wrong. Germline-derived CDR1 and CDR2 are DFQATT and SNEGSKA (reference sequence). The CDR3 covers 14 residues. The chain's CDR3 is CSARDPGELDTQHF. Here the CDR3 DNA reads TGCAGTGCTAGAGATCCCGGGGAGTTAGATACGCAGCATTTT.